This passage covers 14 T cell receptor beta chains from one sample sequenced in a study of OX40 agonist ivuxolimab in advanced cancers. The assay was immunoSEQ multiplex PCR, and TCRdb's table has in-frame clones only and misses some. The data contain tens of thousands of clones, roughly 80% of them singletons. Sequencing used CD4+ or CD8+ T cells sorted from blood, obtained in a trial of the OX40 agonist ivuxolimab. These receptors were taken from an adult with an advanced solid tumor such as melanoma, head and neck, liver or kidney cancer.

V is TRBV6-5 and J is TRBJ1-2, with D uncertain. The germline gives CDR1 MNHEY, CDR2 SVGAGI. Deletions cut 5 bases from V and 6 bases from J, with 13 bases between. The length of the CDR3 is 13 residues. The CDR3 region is CASSGPGKNGYTF. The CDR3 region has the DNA TGTGCCAGCAGTGGCCCCGGCAAAAATGGCTACACCTTC.

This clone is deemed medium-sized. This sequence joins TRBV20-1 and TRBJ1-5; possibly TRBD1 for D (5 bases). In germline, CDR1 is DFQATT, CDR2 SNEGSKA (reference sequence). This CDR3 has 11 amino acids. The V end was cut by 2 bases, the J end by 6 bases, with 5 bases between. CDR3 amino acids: CSARQGQPQHF. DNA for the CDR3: TGCAGTGCTAGACAGGGTCAGCCCCAGCATTTT.

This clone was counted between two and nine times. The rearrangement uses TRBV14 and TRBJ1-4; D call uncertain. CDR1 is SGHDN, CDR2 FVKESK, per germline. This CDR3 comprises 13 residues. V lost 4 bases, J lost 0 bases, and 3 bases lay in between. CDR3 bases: TGTGCCAGCAGCCGATCAACTAATGAAAAACTGTTTTTT. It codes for CASSRSTNEKLFF.

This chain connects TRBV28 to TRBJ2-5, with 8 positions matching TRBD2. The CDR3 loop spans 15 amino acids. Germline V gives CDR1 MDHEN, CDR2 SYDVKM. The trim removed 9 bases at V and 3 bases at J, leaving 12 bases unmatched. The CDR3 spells CASDRLAGEEETQYF. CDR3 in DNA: TGTGCCAGTGACAGGCTAGCGGGTGAGGAAGAGACCCAGTACTTC.

In nucleotides, the CDR3 is TGTGCCACCAGCAGAGCCTTGGGAGGCACTGAAGCTTTCTTT. Translation: CATSRALGGTEAFF. This rearrangement joins TRBV15 to TRBJ1-1; D uncertain. Germline CDR1 and CDR2: LNHNV and YYDKDF (reference sequence). The CDR3 length is 14 residues. The V end was cut by 1 base, the J end by 4 bases, with 10 bases between.

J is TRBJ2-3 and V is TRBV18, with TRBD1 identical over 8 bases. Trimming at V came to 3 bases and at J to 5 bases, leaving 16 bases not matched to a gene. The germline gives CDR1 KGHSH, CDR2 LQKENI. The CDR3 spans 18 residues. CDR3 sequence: CASSPLYPAGGKGDTQYF. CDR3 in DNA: TGTGCCAGCTCACCCCTGTACCCTGCAGGGGGCAAAGGAGATACGCAGTATTTT. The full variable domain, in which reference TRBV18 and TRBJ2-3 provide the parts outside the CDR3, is NAGVMQNPRHLVRRRGQEARLRCSPMKGHSHVYWYRQLPEEGLKFMVYLQKENIIDESGMPKERFSAEFPKEGPSILRIQQVVRGDSAAYFCASSPLYPAGGKGDTQYFGPGTRLTVL.

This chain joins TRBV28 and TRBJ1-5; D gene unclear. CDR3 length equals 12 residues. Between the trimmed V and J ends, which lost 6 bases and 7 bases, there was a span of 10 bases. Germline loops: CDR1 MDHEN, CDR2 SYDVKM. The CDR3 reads CASSPSIQPQHF. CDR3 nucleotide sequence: TGTGCCAGCAGCCCTTCTATCCAGCCCCAGCATTTT.

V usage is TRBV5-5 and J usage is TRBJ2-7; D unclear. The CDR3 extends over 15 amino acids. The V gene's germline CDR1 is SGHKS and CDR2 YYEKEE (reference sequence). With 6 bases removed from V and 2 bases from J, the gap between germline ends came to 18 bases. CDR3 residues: CASTALPKGAYEQYF. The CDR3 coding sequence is TGTGCCAGCACCGCTCTCCCGAAGGGTGCCTACGAGCAGTACTTC.

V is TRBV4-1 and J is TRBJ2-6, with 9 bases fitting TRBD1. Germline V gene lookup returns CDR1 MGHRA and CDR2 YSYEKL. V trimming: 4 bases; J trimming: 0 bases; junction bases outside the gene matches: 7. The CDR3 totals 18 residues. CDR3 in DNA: TGCGCCAGCAGCCTCTCGGGACAGGGACCCTCTGGGGCCAACGTCCTGACTTTC. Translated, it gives CASSLSGQGPSGANVLTF.

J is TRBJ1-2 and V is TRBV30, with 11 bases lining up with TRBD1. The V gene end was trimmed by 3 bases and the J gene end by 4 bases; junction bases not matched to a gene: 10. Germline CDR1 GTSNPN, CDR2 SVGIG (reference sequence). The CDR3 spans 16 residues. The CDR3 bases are TGTGCCTGGAGGGTACCAGGACAGGGGGCTCTCTATGGCTACACCTTC. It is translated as CAWRVPGQGALYGYTF.

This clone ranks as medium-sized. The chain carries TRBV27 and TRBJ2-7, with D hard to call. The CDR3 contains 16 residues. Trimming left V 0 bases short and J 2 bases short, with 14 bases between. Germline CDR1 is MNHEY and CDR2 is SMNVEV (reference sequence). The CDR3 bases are TGTGCCAGCAGTTTATCTCAGACCTACATGCCCTACGAGCAGTACTTC. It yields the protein CASSLSQTYMPYEQYF.

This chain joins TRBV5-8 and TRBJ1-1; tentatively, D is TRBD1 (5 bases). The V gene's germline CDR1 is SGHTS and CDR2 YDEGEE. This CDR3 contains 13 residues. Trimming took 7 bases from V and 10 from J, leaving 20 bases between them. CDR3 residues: CASQSGGKVRAFF. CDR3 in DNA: TGTGCCAGCCAGTCGGGGGGGAAAGTGAGAGCTTTCTTT. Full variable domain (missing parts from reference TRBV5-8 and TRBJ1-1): EAGVTQSPTHLIKTRGQQATLRCSPISGHTSVYWYQQALGLGLQFLLWYDEGEERNRGNFPPRFSGRQFPNYSSELNVNALELEDSALYLCASQSGGKVRAFFGQGTRLTVV.

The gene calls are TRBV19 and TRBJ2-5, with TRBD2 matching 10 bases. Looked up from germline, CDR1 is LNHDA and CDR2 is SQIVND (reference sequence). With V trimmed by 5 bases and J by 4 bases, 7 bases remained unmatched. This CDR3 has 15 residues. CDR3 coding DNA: TGTGCCAGTAGTCCCCGAAGCGGGAGGGGAGAGACCCAGTACTTC. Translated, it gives CASSPRSGRGETQYF.

The chain's CDR3 is CASSPDRNNQPQHF. CDR3 in DNA: TGTGCCAGCAGCCCAGACAGAAACAATCAGCCCCAGCATTTT. The chain employs TRBV28 and TRBJ1-5, with D possibly matching TRBD1 (5 bases). The germline V gene encodes CDR1 MDHEN and CDR2 SYDVKM. Between the trimmed V and J ends, which lost 6 bases and 3 bases, there was a span of 12 bases. The CDR3 extends over 14 amino acids.